The 3 T cell receptor beta chains in this list originate from one sample, sequenced in a study of T-cell memory formation after mild COVID-19. TCRdb redid the calling of the 5' RACE reads with MiXCR, one entry per CDR3 protein. The data hold under 350,000 distinct CDR3 sequences, with around 15% observed a single time. What was sequenced was PBMCs or a T cell subset sorted from them (not recorded which). The receptor source for this set is a man between 18 and 35 years old who had mild COVID-19 (a few samples of this study predate the infection). Cell type and time point are not known.

The genes are TRBV11-3 and TRBJ2-1; TRBD2 is a possible D gene (5 bases). The CDR3 runs to 14 residues. Germline V gene sequence: CDR1 SGHNT, CDR2 YENEEA. Between the trimmed V and J ends, which lost 5 bases and 4 bases, there was a span of 12 bases. In DNA, the CDR3 is TGTGCCAGCAGCCGAGACGGGGTATACAATGAGCAGTTCTTC. This sequence encodes CASSRDGVYNEQFF.

In its sample, this clonotype was seen a few times. J is TRBJ2-1 and V is TRBV30, with D perhaps TRBD2 (7 bases). The CDR3 is 13 amino acids. V was pared by 7 bases and J by 2 bases, with 12 bases between. Germline CDR1 and CDR2: GTSNPN and SVGIG (reference sequence). CDR3 in amino acids: CAFRGDTYNEQFF. The CDR3 DNA is TGTGCCTTTCGGGGGGACACCTACAATGAGCAGTTCTTC.

The chain joins TRBV10-3 to TRBJ2-7; D call uncertain. The CDR3 runs to 13 residues. Trimming removed 6 bases at V and 0 bases at J, with 9 bases between. Germline V gene data show CDR1 as ENHRY and CDR2 as SYGVKD. In DNA form, the CDR3 reads TGTGCCATCAGAACTACGGACTCCTACGAGCAGTACTTC. Amino acids: CAIRTTDSYEQYF.